This is a list of T cell receptor beta chains from one sample in a study of cytomegalovirus exposure and HLA in healthy donors. The repertoire was sequenced with immunoSEQ multiplex PCR; TCRdb's copy has only in-frame clones and lacks some. This table holds around 120,000 clones, roughly four fifths found once. The sequenced material came from PBMCs. These receptors were collected from a woman in her late teens or twenties in good health and CMV-seronegative. Each CDR3 is given with its conserved first and last residue. The D gene is left open where the match is weak. Some rows have no size entry. The others give once, few or many, or a class for an expanded clone.

clone size,V gene,J gene,D gene,CDR3 protein,CDR3 DNA
NA,TRBV4-1,TRBJ1-2,NA,CASSLSAGEVYGYTF,TGCGCCAGCAGCCTCTCGGCAGGGGAAGTATATGGCTACACCTTC
NA,TRBV30,TRBJ2-7,NA,CAWSGRTRSGYEQYF,TGTGCCTGGAGCGGCCGTACGAGATCAGGTTACGAGCAGTACTTC
once,TRBV6-5,TRBJ2-7,NA,CASSYSSSYEQYF,TGTGCCAGCAGTTACTCGTCTAGCTACGAGCAGTACTTC
few,TRBV5-1,TRBJ1-4,NA,CASSQGSTNEKLFF,TGCGCCAGCAGTCAGGGTTCAACTAATGAAAAACTGTTTTTT
NA,TRBV5-6,TRBJ1-6,NA,CASTTGANKKPLHF,TGTGCCAGCACCACCGGAGCCAACAAAAAACCCCTCCACTTT
NA,TRBV5-1,TRBJ2-3,NA,CASSYYRVSTDTQYF,TGCGCCAGCAGCTACTACAGGGTGAGCACAGATACGCAGTATTTT
NA,TRBV7-9,TRBJ2-5,TRBD2,CASSLQAGTTYF,TGTGCCAGCAGCCTACAGGCCGGGACTACCTACTTC
few,TRBV7-2,TRBJ2-7,NA,CASSLSAGTEQYF,TGTGCCAGCAGCTTAAGTGCGGGAACCGAGCAGTACTTC
NA,TRBV7-9,TRBJ1-5,NA,CASSLPGQGNQPQHF,TGTGCCAGCAGCCTTCCGGGGCAGGGGAATCAGCCCCAGCATTTT
NA,TRBV5-8,TRBJ2-4,TRBD1,CASSKTGAKNIQYF,TGTGCCAGCAGCAAGACAGGGGCCAAAAACATTCAGTACTTC
NA,TRBV27,TRBJ1-5,NA,CASSPAGRNQPQHF,TGTGCCAGCAGTCCCGCGGGGAGGAATCAGCCCCAGCATTTT
once,TRBV28,TRBJ1-3,NA,CASSSAGFSGNTIYF,TGTGCCAGCAGCTCCGCAGGGTTCTCTGGAAACACCATATATTTT
NA,TRBV4-2,TRBJ1-5,TRBD1,CASSQDLGQGVSRNQPQHF,TGTGCCAGCAGCCAAGATCTAGGACAGGGGGTAAGTCGCAATCAGCCCCAGCATTTT
NA,TRBV10-1,TRBJ1-2,NA,CASSESSHYGYTF,TGCGCCAGCAGTGAGAGTAGTCACTATGGCTACACCTTC
NA,TRBV9,TRBJ1-5,TRBD1,CASSVGQGSNQPQHF,TGTGCCAGCAGCGTAGGACAGGGTAGCAATCAGCCCCAGCATTTT
few,TRBV6-5,TRBJ1-2,TRBD1,CASRTGGSYGYTF,TGTGCCAGCAGAACAGGGGGCAGCTATGGCTACACCTTC
NA,TRBV4-1,TRBJ1-5,TRBD1,CASSQDLGGQAYQPQHF,TGCGCCAGCAGCCAAGATTTGGGAGGACAGGCCTATCAGCCCCAGCATTTT
NA,TRBV6-1,TRBJ1-5,NA,CASSPHEGSNQPQHF,TGTGCCAGCAGCCCGCACGAGGGAAGCAATCAGCCCCAGCATTTT
few,TRBV27,TRBJ1-5,TRBD1,CASSLQGFNQPQHF,TGTGCCAGCAGTCTACAGGGGTTCAATCAGCCCCAGCATTTT
NA,TRBV5-1,TRBJ2-7,TRBD1,CASSPRTGAGYEQYF,TGCGCCAGCAGCCCAAGGACAGGGGCCGGCTACGAGCAGTACTTC
NA,TRBV5-1,TRBJ1-2,TRBD1,CASSYTGGHRDGYTF,TGCGCCAGCAGCTACACAGGGGGCCACCGGGATGGCTACACCTTC
once,TRBV7-9,TRBJ1-3,TRBD1,CASSSMTGVSGNTIYF,TGTGCCAGCAGCTCCATGACAGGGGTCTCTGGAAACACCATATATTTT
few,TRBV10-3,TRBJ1-5,TRBD1,CAISPGQTSFSNQPQHF,TGTGCCATCAGTCCGGGACAGACTTCTTTTAGCAATCAGCCCCAGCATTTT
NA,TRBV29-1,TRBJ1-1,NA,CSAFRGTEAFF,TGCAGCGCCTTCAGGGGTACTGAAGCTTTCTTT
few,TRBV28,TRBJ1-5,NA,CASAGGYQPQHF,TGTGCCAGCGCGGGGGGGTATCAGCCCCAGCATTTT
NA,TRBV14,TRBJ1-1,NA,CASSHLDRNTEAFF,TGTGCCAGCAGCCACCTCGATAGGAACACTGAAGCTTTCTTT
NA,TRBV6-6,TRBJ2-7,NA,CASSYSKQGGYEQYF,TGTGCCAGCAGTTACTCGAAACAGGGTGGCTACGAGCAGTACTTC
NA,TRBV6-1,TRBJ2-7,NA,CASSATAPFSYEQYF,TGTGCCAGCAGCGCGACAGCCCCCTTCTCCTACGAGCAGTACTTC
NA,TRBV6-1,TRBJ1-1,TRBD1,CASSEAGTGRREAFF,TGTGCCAGCAGTGAAGCCGGGACAGGGCGGCGTGAAGCTTTCTTT
NA,TRBV28,TRBJ1-1,NA,CASSLWSGRDTEAFF,TGTGCCAGCAGTTTATGGTCAGGGAGGGACACTGAAGCTTTCTTT
NA,TRBV29-1,TRBJ1-2,NA,CSVEVDFNYNYGYTF,TGCAGCGTTGAAGTTGACTTTAACTATAACTATGGCTACACCTTC
NA,TRBV28,TRBJ1-4,NA,CASSLVGAEKLFF,TGTGCCAGCAGTTTAGTAGGGGCTGAAAAACTGTTTTTT
NA,TRBV9,TRBJ1-4,NA,CASSGGPTGTNEKLFF,TGTGCCAGCAGCGGGGGCCCTACAGGGACTAATGAAAAACTGTTTTTT
NA,TRBV10-3,TRBJ1-2,NA,CAISALMGGMGGYTF,TGTGCCATCAGTGCTCTGATGGGAGGGATGGGTGGCTACACCTTC
NA,TRBV7-2,TRBJ2-1,TRBD1,CASSLDRDRVNNEQFF,TGTGCCAGCAGCTTAGATCGGGACAGGGTGAACAATGAGCAGTTCTTC
NA,TRBV4-1,TRBJ2-7,TRBD1,CASSQEVDRGFDEQYF,TGCGCCAGCAGCCAAGAAGTAGACAGGGGGTTCGACGAGCAGTACTTC
NA,TRBV2,TRBJ2-7,NA,CASSVWAIAGSYEQYF,TGTGCCAGCAGTGTATGGGCCATAGCAGGGTCCTACGAGCAGTACTTC
NA,TRBV10-3,TRBJ1-2,NA,CAIRMDIRNYGYTF,TGTGCCATCAGGATGGACATCCGAAACTATGGCTACACCTTC
NA,TRBV4-1,TRBJ1-1,NA,CASSRGTQATAEAFF,TGCGCCAGCAGCCGCGGGACCCAGGCTACGGCTGAAGCTTTCTTT
NA,TRBV6-1,TRBJ2-6,NA,CASSDMSGSGANVLTF,TGTGCCAGCAGTGACATGAGCGGCTCTGGGGCCAACGTCCTGACTTTC
NA,TRBV5-8,TRBJ1-5,TRBD1,CASSMRWTGISPQPQHF,TGTGCCAGCAGCATGCGATGGACAGGGATTTCTCCTCAGCCCCAGCATTTT
NA,TRBV5-1,TRBJ2-6,NA,CASRDWEGETAQRGSGANVLTF,TGCGCCAGCAGGGATTGGGAAGGGGAAACAGCCCAGAGAGGATCTGGGGCCAACGTCCTGACTTTC
NA,TRBV29-1,TRBJ2-7,TRBD2,CSVSASGGGYEQYF,TGCAGCGTCTCGGCTAGCGGGGGAGGCTACGAGCAGTACTTC
few,TRBV2,TRBJ1-2,TRBD1,CASREDRSYYGYTF,TGTGCCAGCAGAGAGGACAGGAGCTATTATGGCTACACCTTC
NA,TRBV5-1,TRBJ2-1,TRBD1,CASSWGAGQGAGEQFF,TGCGCCAGCAGCTGGGGCGCCGGACAGGGGGCAGGTGAGCAGTTCTTC
NA,TRBV27,TRBJ2-7,TRBD1,CASSLSIQGPYEQYF,TGTGCCAGCAGTTTATCGATACAGGGGCCCTACGAGCAGTACTTC
few,TRBV6-1,TRBJ1-2,NA,CASSLRQQYGYTF,TGTGCCAGCAGCCTAAGACAGCAATATGGCTACACCTTC
NA,TRBV18,TRBJ1-1,TRBD1,CASSPGQVYGEAFF,TGTGCCAGCTCACCGGGACAGGTGTATGGTGAAGCTTTCTTT
once,TRBV7-8,TRBJ1-4,NA,CASSLVEKDRLFF,TGTGCCAGCAGCTTAGTTGAAAAGGACAGACTGTTTTTT
NA,TRBV28,TRBJ1-1,NA,CASSFTSSMNTEAFF,TGTGCCAGCAGTTTTACGAGCTCCATGAACACTGAAGCTTTCTTT
NA,TRBV10-3,TRBJ2-1,TRBD2,CAISGGLATSYNEQFF,TGTGCCATCAGTGGGGGACTAGCGACATCCTACAATGAGCAGTTCTTC